The sequence of this T cell receptor beta chain was determined in a study of metastatic and nonmetastatic thyroid tumors. This clone appeared a few times. Germline V lookup: CDR1 SGHRS, CDR2 YFSETQ. The CDR3 sequence is 16 residues long. V gave up 0 bases and J gave up 0 bases; unmatched junction bases: 2. Every patient underwent thyroid surgery untreated. MiXCR re-clonotyped the PCR reads for TCRdb. The table has about 13,000 clones, around 25% seen once; the top ten hold roughly three fifths. The J gene is TRBJ1-4, the V gene TRBV5-1; 7 bases align to TRBD1. The receptor was isolated from a male donor with papillary thyroid cancer or a benign thyroid nodule (not recorded which). Some clones in this sample may be carry-over from other donors' samples. What was sequenced was blood. The CDR3 region is CASSLAQGATNEKLFF. CDR3 sequence (DNA): TGCGCCAGCAGCTTGGCCCAGGGGGCAACTAATGAAAAACTGTTTTTT.